This T cell receptor beta chain was captured in a study of graft-versus-host responses after intestinal transplantation. Study details: Tacrolimus plus steroids were given to all recipients for two to three years, preceded by anti-thymocyte globulin induction.

Generated by immunoSEQ multiplex PCR, the TCRdb table keeps only in-frame clones and is missing some. The sample carries 20,000 to 30,000 clones, over 80% recorded once. In the case of this clone: Antigen: not known.

Germline-derived CDR1 and CDR2 are MNHEY and SMNVEV (reference sequence). The CDR3 length is 15 residues. The V and J ends lost 8 bases and 4 bases, in that order; junction bases with no gene match: 12. Broader study findings: In recipient marrow, GvH clones were found, and some appeared first in ileum or blood.

The chain has TRBV27 and TRBJ1-2, with 8 bases that match TRBD1. Specimen: PBMCs, collected 28 days after intestinal transplant. This receptor was identified in a human patient who received an intestinal transplant, so some T cells may come from the graft donor. The CDR3 sequence is CASGRGPLIGYGYTF. The CDR3 bases are TGTGCCAGCGGCAGGGGGCCCCTCATAGGCTATGGCTACACCTTC.